The T cell receptor beta chain under discussion was sequenced for a study of identifying expanded T cells in peripheral blood. The study's findings and limits: Approximately 2-week clone count variance significantly increased as total template count grew.

The method was immunoSEQ multiplex PCR; TCRdb's version includes in-frame clones alone and lacks a portion of them. The sample carries 70,000 to 95,000 clones, around nine tenths recorded once. Worth noting for this clone: Its antigen is not known.

Germline V lookup: CDR1 SGHKS, CDR2 YYEKEE (reference sequence). This CDR3 is 18 amino acids long. V lost 0 bases to trimming and J lost 1 base; unmatched junction nucleotides: 8. Healthy donors had no documented immune events, such as infections, while sampled. The specimen was blood. The sequence derives from a person aged 18 to 69 in good health. The J gene is TRBJ2-3, the V gene TRBV5-5; TRBD1 aligns across 10 bases. The CDR3: CASSLDGRQGAGTDTQYF. In DNA, the CDR3 is TGTGCCAGCAGCTTGGACGGGCGACAGGGGGCCGGCACAGATACGCAGTATTTT.